These T cell receptor beta chains were read from a single sample in a study of CD8 T cells in ankylosing spondylitis. TCRdb reprocessed the 5' RACE reads via MiXCR and lists one record per CDR3 protein. The data hold around 490,000 distinct CDR3 sequences, with about 5.2% observed a single time. Sequenced material: blood, either unsorted or a sorted T cell fraction (not recorded which). All receptors come from a male donor with ankylosing spondylitis. The CDR3 runs from the conserved cysteine through the conserved F or W. The order of the fields is V gene, J gene, CDR3 length, D gene, clone size, CDR3 protein, CDR3 DNA. A D gene is named only where the DNA matches it firmly. Where a row states a size, it is once, few, many or the class of an expanded clone; other rows omit it.

V gene: TRBV20-1; J gene: TRBJ2-1; CDR3 length: 13; D gene: NA; clone size: many; CDR3 protein: CSASFQKYNEQFF; CDR3 DNA: TGCAGTGCTAGTTTTCAGAAATACAATGAGCAGTTCTTC
V gene: TRBV12-3/TRBV12-4; J gene: TRBJ2-7; CDR3 length: 14; D gene: TRBD2; clone size: many; CDR3 protein: CASSPAGGSYEQYF; CDR3 DNA: TGTGCCAGCAGTCCCGCGGGGGGGTCCTACGAGCAGTACTTC
V gene: TRBV24-1; J gene: TRBJ1-2; CDR3 length: 13; D gene: NA; clone size: many; CDR3 protein: CATQAQANYGYTF; CDR3 DNA: TGTGCCACCCAGGCACAGGCAAACTATGGCTACACCTTC
V gene: TRBV5-1; J gene: TRBJ1-2; CDR3 length: 13; D gene: TRBD1; clone size: many; CDR3 protein: CASGGQGGYGYTF; CDR3 DNA: TGCGCCAGCGGGGGACAGGGAGGCTATGGCTACACCTTC
V gene: TRBV6-5; J gene: TRBJ2-7; CDR3 length: 14; D gene: NA; clone size: many; CDR3 protein: CASSYRHSRQTQYF; CDR3 DNA: TGTGCCAGCAGTTACCGCCACTCAAGACAGACGCAGTACTTC
V gene: TRBV5-1; J gene: TRBJ1-1; CDR3 length: 16; D gene: NA; clone size: many; CDR3 protein: CASSLGGRGIDTEAFF; CDR3 DNA: TGCGCCAGCAGCTTGGGAGGGCGCGGGATCGACACTGAAGCTTTCTTT
V gene: TRBV6-1; J gene: TRBJ2-6; CDR3 length: 15; D gene: NA; clone size: NA; CDR3 protein: CASGRRRSGANVLTF; CDR3 DNA: TGTGCCAGCGGCAGAAGACGCTCTGGGGCCAACGTCCTGACTTTC
V gene: TRBV7-2; J gene: TRBJ1-5; CDR3 length: 14; D gene: NA; clone size: NA; CDR3 protein: CASSLAEGGGPQHF; CDR3 DNA: TGTGCCAGCAGCTTAGCGGAAGGGGGGGGGCCCCAGCATTTT
V gene: TRBV29-1; J gene: TRBJ1-2; CDR3 length: 17; D gene: NA; clone size: many; CDR3 protein: CSVPKGSSGTLNYGYTF; CDR3 DNA: TGCAGCGTCCCCAAAGGTTCGAGCGGGACCCTTAACTATGGCTACACCTTC
V gene: TRBV13; J gene: TRBJ2-7; CDR3 length: 16; D gene: TRBD2; clone size: few; CDR3 protein: CASSPRRGEGTYEQYF; CDR3 DNA: TGTGCCAGCAGCCCTAGACGGGGGGAGGGAACGTACGAGCAGTACTTC
V gene: TRBV7-2; J gene: TRBJ2-5; CDR3 length: 17; D gene: TRBD2; clone size: few; CDR3 protein: CASSQGLAGGPIETQYF; CDR3 DNA: TGTGCCAGCAGCCAGGGACTAGCGGGAGGGCCTATAGAGACCCAGTACTTC
V gene: TRBV4-3; J gene: TRBJ1-5; CDR3 length: 13; D gene: NA; clone size: NA; CDR3 protein: CASSLYLLGPQHF; CDR3 DNA: TGCGCCAGCAGCCTCTACCTTTTAGGGCCCCAGCATTTT
V gene: TRBV11-2; J gene: TRBJ2-2; CDR3 length: 21; D gene: TRBD1; clone size: few; CDR3 protein: CASSLGPGQGEPTLNTGELFF; CDR3 DNA: TGTGCCAGCAGCTTAGGACCGGGACAGGGGGAGCCCACTCTGAACACCGGGGAGCTGTTTTTT
V gene: TRBV4-2; J gene: TRBJ1-5; CDR3 length: 14; D gene: NA; clone size: many; CDR3 protein: CASSRSGAGQPQHF; CDR3 DNA: TGTGCCAGCAGCCGGTCGGGGGCGGGTCAGCCCCAGCATTTT
V gene: TRBV10-3; J gene: TRBJ2-1; CDR3 length: 13; D gene: NA; clone size: many; CDR3 protein: CASHEVPGNEQFF; CDR3 DNA: TGTGCCAGCCATGAGGTGCCCGGCAATGAGCAGTTCTTC
V gene: TRBV30; J gene: TRBJ2-7; CDR3 length: 11; D gene: NA; clone size: many; CDR3 protein: CAWSVGVEQYF; CDR3 DNA: TGTGCCTGGAGTGTAGGAGTAGAGCAGTACTTC